What follows are 6 T cell receptor beta chains derived from one specimen sequenced in a study of blood T cell repertoires in COVID-19. TCRdb's copy holds only in-frame clones and misses some; the assay was immunoSEQ multiplex PCR. The table lists about 350,000 clones, roughly 90% of them singletons. The sample was PBMCs or T cells enriched from blood (not recorded which). The source is a woman in her thirties who had recovered from COVID-19.

This chain uses TRBV30 with TRBJ1-2, with D perhaps TRBD1 (6 bases). The CDR3 spans 10 residues. Germline-derived CDR1 and CDR2 are GTSNPN and SVGIG (reference sequence). CDR3 in amino acids: CAGGRNGYTF. The CDR3 DNA follows: TGTGCTGGGGGCCGAAATGGCTACACCTTC.

The gene calls are TRBV7-9 and TRBJ2-6; the D is unclear. Germline CDR1 and CDR2: SEHNR and FQNEAQ (reference sequence). CDR3 size: 18 residues. The ends were cut back, 5 bases at V and 6 bases at J, with 23 bases in the middle. In DNA, the CDR3 is TGTGCCAGCAGCCGCCACCGAAATCCCGCCACTGAGGCCAACGTCCTGACTTTC. Translating it yields CASSRHRNPATEANVLTF. Filled out from reference TRBV7-9 and TRBJ2-6, the complete variable domain reads DTGVSQNPRHKITKRGQNVTFRCDPISEHNRLYWYRQTLGQGPEFLTYFQNEAQLEKSRLLSDRFSAERPKGSFSTLEIQRTEQGDSAMYLCASSRHRNPATEANVLTFGAGSRLTVL.

The genes are TRBV29-1 and TRBJ1-1, with 7 bases lining up with TRBD1. V trimming: 6 bases; J trimming: 11 bases; junction bases outside the gene matches: 12. Germline V gives CDR1 SQVTM, CDR2 ANQGSEA. The CDR3 extends over 12 amino acids. Written as DNA, the CDR3 is TGCAGCGTGGCAGGGGGTATAGAGATGGCTTTCTTT. This encodes CSVAGGIEMAFF.

About this clone: Different DNA sequences within this sample yield the same CDR3. The genes are TRBV18 and TRBJ1-4; TRBD1 matches 9 bases. CDR1 and CDR2 from the germline V gene are KGHSH and LQKENI. CDR3 length: 14 residues. V shed 4 bases, J shed 5 bases, and the junction held 2 bases outside the gene matches. This chain's CDR3 is CASSLGTGNEKLFF. The CDR3 coding sequence is TGTGCCAGCTCACTCGGGACAGGGAATGAAAAACTGTTTTTT.

The chain combines TRBV4-3 with TRBJ1-1; TRBD1 matches at 8 bases. V lost 3 bases to trimming and J lost 0 bases; unmatched junction nucleotides: 3. Germline-derived CDR1 and CDR2 are LGHNA and YSLEER. The CDR3 consists of 15 residues. CDR3 residues: CASSHRTGMNTEAFF. In nucleotides, the CDR3 is TGCGCCAGCAGCCATAGGACAGGGATGAACACTGAAGCTTTCTTT.

This chain joins TRBV27 and TRBJ2-1; 7 bases agree with TRBD2. With 7 bases clipped from V and 8 bases from J, the junction kept 8 bases outside the gene matches. Germline CDR1 reads MNHEY; CDR2 reads SMNVEV (reference sequence). This CDR3 contains 13 residues. CDR3 amino acids: CASTSGGRDEQFF. The CDR3 DNA reads TGTGCCAGCACGTCGGGGGGTCGAGATGAGCAGTTCTTC.